This T cell receptor (beta chain) derives from a study of T cell responses to AZD1222 COVID-19 vaccine. Assay: immunoSEQ multiplex PCR; the TCRdb copy retains only in-frame clones and omits some. The sample includes around 180,000 clones, about nine tenths seen only once; the top ten take approximately 3%. Trimming stripped 2 bases from V and 9 bases from J, with 20 bases between. The germline gives CDR1 GTSNPN, CDR2 SVGIG (reference sequence). This CDR3 has 14 residues. V is TRBV30 and J is TRBJ2-7; D unclear. This sequence was found in an adult in good health. The sequences come from peripheral blood, collected on day 0 of AZD1222 vaccination. CDR3 loop: CAWSLAARTTGQYF. As DNA, the CDR3 is TGTGCCTGGAGTTTAGCCGCTAGAACCACTGGGCAGTACTTC.